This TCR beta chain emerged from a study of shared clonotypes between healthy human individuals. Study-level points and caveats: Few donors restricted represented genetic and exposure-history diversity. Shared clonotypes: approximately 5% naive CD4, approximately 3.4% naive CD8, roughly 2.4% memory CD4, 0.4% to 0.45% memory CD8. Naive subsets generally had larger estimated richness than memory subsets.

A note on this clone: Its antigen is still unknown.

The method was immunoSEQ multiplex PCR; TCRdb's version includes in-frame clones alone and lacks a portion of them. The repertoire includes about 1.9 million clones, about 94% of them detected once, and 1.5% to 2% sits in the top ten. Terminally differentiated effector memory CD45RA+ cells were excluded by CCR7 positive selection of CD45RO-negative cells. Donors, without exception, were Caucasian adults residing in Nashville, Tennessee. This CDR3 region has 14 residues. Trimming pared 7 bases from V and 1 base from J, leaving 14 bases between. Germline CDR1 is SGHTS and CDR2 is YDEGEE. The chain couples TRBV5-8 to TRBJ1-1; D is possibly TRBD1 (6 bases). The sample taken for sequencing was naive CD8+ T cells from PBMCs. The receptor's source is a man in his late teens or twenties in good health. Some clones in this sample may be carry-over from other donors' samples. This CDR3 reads CASVWKGQNTEAFF. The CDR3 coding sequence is TGTGCCAGCGTCTGGAAGGGACAGAACACTGAAGCTTTCTTT.